What follows describes a single TCR beta chain. The target antigen is unknown. Repertoires were generated with immunoSEQ multiplex PCR, while TCRdb's copy carries only in-frame clones and drops some. The sample holds more than 90,000 clones, roughly 91% seen once. Unmatched junction bases numbered 10, after V lost 4 bases and J lost 1 base. The CDR3 extends over 18 amino acids. The germline CDR1 and CDR2 sequences are SGHDT and YYEEEE. Every single patient, without exception, relapsed after autologous stem cell transplantation, and brentuximab vedotin exposure varied. This specimen comes from a study of PD-1 blockade in classical Hodgkin lymphoma. Study results and limitations: The authors have not defined what causes the repertoire differences, possibly disease activity or prior therapy. Complete responders entered with baseline diversity on par with newly diagnosed patients, the results showed.

The sample was peripheral blood mononuclear cells (PBMCs), taken before the second cycle of nivolumab. This receptor was taken from a human donor with classical Hodgkin lymphoma. The chain links TRBV5-6 to TRBJ1-4; 10 bases fit TRBD1. The DNA for the CDR3 is TGTGCCAGCAGCCCAGGGACAGGGGTTTTTCTAACTAATGAAAAACTGTTTTTT. The encoded protein is CASSPGTGVFLTNEKLFF.